This T cell receptor (beta chain) is drawn from a study of T-cell memory formation after mild COVID-19. Study-wide background: Largely donor-specific sequence clusters came from a couple of donors. General study findings and limits: The pre-infection memory compartment contained some responding clones, suggesting cross-reactive memory joined.

A remark on this clonotype: The target antigen is unknown.

Amplification by 5'RACE using constant-segment primers produced TCR alpha and TCR beta cDNA libraries that carried sample barcodes and UMIs. One entry per CDR3 protein, called by TCRdb with MiXCR from the 5' RACE reads. The table lists over 120,000 distinct CDR3 sequences, approximately 25% of them singletons. Germline V gives CDR1 LGHNA, CDR2 YSLEER. The V and J ends lost 7 bases and 4 bases, in that order; junction bases with no gene match: 9. The CDR3 is made up of 15 amino acids. This chain joins TRBV4-3 and TRBJ2-3; 9 bases agree with TRBD2. This TCR was sampled from an adult woman who had mild COVID-19 (a few samples of this study predate the infection). Cell type and time point are not known. What was sequenced was PBMCs or a T cell subset sorted from them (not recorded which). The chain's CDR3 is CASTVDGGRADTQYF. CDR3 bases: TGCGCCAGCACCGTAGATGGCGGGAGGGCAGATACGCAGTATTTT.